The clone carrying this TCR beta chain was counted a few times. Time point of the sample: patch test 2, 6 weeks after DPC sensitization. Treatment here: therapeutic diphenylcyclopropenone sensitization with weekly scalp DPC. TCRdb itself ran the RACE reads through MiXCR, one entry per CDR3 protein. Of around 42,000 distinct CDR3 sequences listed, 3% to 4% are singletons. The source of the sample is a study of human T cells and chemical hapten exposure. From germline, CDR1 is DFQATT and CDR2 SNEGSKA (reference sequence). Trimming removed 7 bases from V and 2 bases from J; junction bases left unmatched: 12. The CDR3 contains 15 residues.

The genes are TRBV20-1 and TRBJ2-7, with 9 bases aligning to TRBD1. This clonotype was sampled from a man aged 40-49 years with alopecia areata. Some clones in this sample may be carry-over from other donors' samples. Material: whole blood, obtained in connection with sensitization to the hapten diphenylcyclopropenone (DPC). Written as DNA, the CDR3 is TGCAGTGTTAGGCGGTCGACAGGGGGTACCTACGAGCAGTACTTC. Translation gives CSVRRSTGGTYEQYF.